The 6 T cell receptor beta chains below all came from one sample that was sequenced in a study of early T cells in non-severe SARS-CoV-2 infection. From the 5' RACE reads, TCRdb called clonotypes with MiXCR, one entry per CDR3 protein. In the table there are 90,000 to 120,000 distinct CDR3 sequences, 12% of which are singletons. Sequenced: whole blood. The receptors stem from an adult who was a healthcare worker with PCR-confirmed SARS-CoV-2 infection or an uninfected control (not recorded which).

Many counts were recorded for this clonotype. The chain carries TRBV27 and TRBJ2-1; a possible D gene is TRBD2 (5 bases). The CDR3 spans 15 residues. V lost 6 bases and J 0 bases, leaving 12 bases between the germline ends. Germline V gene data show CDR1 as MNHEY and CDR2 as SMNVEV (reference sequence). CDR3 protein: CASRSRGISYNEQFF. CDR3 nucleotide sequence: TGTGCCAGCAGATCCCGGGGTATCTCCTACAATGAGCAGTTCTTC.

A few counts support this clonotype. The gene calls are TRBV5-1 and TRBJ1-2; TRBD1 aligns across 7 bases. V shed 3 bases and J 4 bases; nucleotides not matched to a gene: 6. From germline, CDR1 is SGHRS and CDR2 YFSETQ. This CDR3 spans 14 amino acids. The CDR3 nucleotides read TGCGCCAGCAGCTCCAAACAGGGGCCCTATGGCTACACCTTC. It encodes CASSSKQGPYGYTF.

The table lists this clonotype with a few counts. The chain's CDR3 is CASSFGESNQPQHF. CDR3 in DNA: TGTGCCAGCAGCTTTGGGGAGTCCAATCAGCCCCAGCATTTT. The chain recombines TRBV7-9 with TRBJ1-5; D gene ambiguous. From germline, CDR1 is SEHNR and CDR2 FQNEAQ (reference sequence). Trimming removed 3 bases from V and 3 bases from J, with 9 bases in between. The CDR3 is 14 residues long.

The chain combines TRBV7-9 with TRBJ2-1, with TRBD2 as a possible D gene (6 bases). The V end was cut by 5 bases, the J end by 2 bases, with 16 bases between. The CDR3 loop spans 16 amino acids. Germline V CDR1 and CDR2: SEHNR, FQNEAQ (reference sequence). CDR3 sequence: CASSRWTAGTYNEQFF. CDR3 sequence (DNA): TGTGCCAGCAGCCGTTGGACTGCGGGGACCTACAATGAGCAGTTCTTC.

V and J are TRBV2 and TRBJ2-2, with TRBD2 matching over 8 bases. The V and J ends lost 8 bases and 1 base, in that order; junction bases with no gene match: 3. CDR1 SNHLY and CDR2 FYNNEI come from the germline V gene. The CDR3 runs to 14 residues. The CDR3 reads CASHTSGNTGELFF. CDR3 nucleotide sequence: TGTGCCAGCCACACTAGCGGGAACACCGGGGAGCTGTTTTTT.

This chain uses TRBV27 with TRBJ2-7, with a possible D match to TRBD2 (6 bases). CDR1 is MNHEY, CDR2 SMNVEV, per germline (reference sequence). CDR3 size: 15 residues. Trimming pared 4 bases from V and 6 bases from J, leaving 19 bases between. This CDR3 reads CASSSATGTLGEQYF. CDR3 coding DNA: TGTGCCAGCAGTTCCGCTACCGGGACTCTCGGCGAGCAGTACTTC.